The following is a T cell receptor beta chain sequence with its context. Its antigen remains undetermined. Qualities for individual bases were not recorded, and no much larger clone is one base off. CDR1 and CDR2 were assigned from the germline V gene as SNHLY and FYNNEI. The germline ends are 10 bases apart after V is trimmed by 2 bases and J by 5 bases. From the cysteine up to the phenylalanine, the CDR3 has a length of 14 residues. Kept here is only the CDR3 DNA, which spans 42 bases and is read in frame from base 1. These data belong to a study of blood T cell repertoires in COVID-19 (dated by TCRdb to between 2020 and 2021). With regard to the full study: Samples from collaborators originated in the United States, Italy and Spain and spanned both the acute and convalescent phases of COVID-19. The material from the prospective study consisted of cDNA or gDNA derived from T cells, B-cell-depleted T cells, or PBMCs. Deeply sampled blood TCRbeta repertoires from subjects exposed to, actively infected with, or recovered from COVID-19 were included in the dataset. The repertoires were released in a freely available public database meant as a resource for research on the immune response to SARS-CoV-2. The samples were drawn from two sources: the first 160 participants of the ongoing ImmuneRACE study, and 1,200 or so subjects contributed by 6 global collaborators. The sample metadata nearly always contained a de-identified subject ID, COVID-19 status, age in years and sex. HLA class I and class II types, where available, came from metadata supplied by the sample provider rather than from assay-based typing. Study-wide conclusions, independent of this receptor: The quantity of clinical and demographic metadata differed by source and by participant and was supplied without curation.

TCRbeta CDR3 regions were amplified from genomic DNA by means of the immunoSEQ Assay, a bias-controlled multiplex PCR. The authors processed their data as follows. The number of nucleated cells in each sample was estimated from the amplification of reference gene primers within the assay. To quantify the absolute abundance of each unique TCRbeta CDR3 rearrangement, sequence reads were collapsed and filtered. Productive Simpson clonality was computed per sample as the square root of Simpson's diversity index over productive rearrangements. The source is immuneACCESS, and TCRdb retained only in-frame sequences with V and J called. Part of the clones is not carried over; for the studies checked, unresolved V genes explain less than half of this, and the remainder is unexplained. The D gene and trimming were derived from the DNA, and the V and J assignments and clone size from that table. This sample lists under 150,000 clones; around nine tenths were detected once. 4% to 4.5% of the sample is held by the ten biggest clonotypes.

Collaborating institutions collected whole blood in K2EDTA tubes following their own protocols. For TCRbeta analysis, collaborators shipped samples in one of three forms: frozen whole blood, isolated PBMCs, or DNA extracted from either of those sample types. The chain is encoded by TRBV2 joined to TRBJ1-5; a weak D assignment points to TRBD1 (6 bases agree). Sequencing was performed on peripheral blood. This TCR came from a woman between 40 and 55 years old with acute or convalescent COVID-19. DNA sequence: TGTGCCAGCAGTGAAAAAGGGGGATATCAGCCCCAGCATTTT. This translates into CASSEKGGYQPQHF. Supplemented by the reference TRBV2 and TRBJ1-5 proteins around the CDR3, the complete variable domain is EPEVTQTPSHQVTQMGQEVILRCVPISNHLYFYWYRQILGQKVEFLVSFYNNEISEKSEIFDDQFSVERPDGSNFTLKIRSTKLEDSAMYFCASSEKGGYQPQHFGDGTRLSIL.